This entry lists 4 T cell receptor beta chains sequenced from one sample in a study. In TCRdb, the 5' RACE reads were re-called with MiXCR into one record per CDR3 protein. Found here are some 60,000 distinct CDR3 sequences, almost 30% of them singletons; the top ten hold around 2.5%. Material for sequencing was tumor-infiltrating naive CD4+ T cells sorted from the breast tumor. Indicated subset: naive CD4+ T cells, CD4+CD45RA+CD25-. These receptors were taken from a female donor with breast cancer.

The chain couples TRBV29-1 to TRBJ1-1, with D unclear. This CDR3 is built from 13 residues. Germline V gene data show CDR1 as SQVTM and CDR2 as ANQGSEA. The ends were cut back, 4 bases at V and 0 bases at J, with 9 bases in the middle. In DNA, the CDR3 is TGCAGCGTTGCGGGGAAAATGAACACTGAAGCTTTCTTT. It translates to CSVAGKMNTEAFF.

J is TRBJ2-7 and V is TRBV5-1; weak D call: TRBD2 (5 bases). V was clipped by 5 bases and J by 3 bases, with 18 bases between them. CDR3 size: 15 residues. Germline values: CDR1 SGHRS, CDR2 YFSETQ. CDR3 sequence reads: CASRVTRSGYYEQYF. The CDR3 nucleotides are TGCGCCAGCAGGGTCACTCGGAGCGGCTACTACGAGCAGTACTTC.

The table lists this clonotype with a few counts. The V gene is TRBV12-3 or TRBV12-4, the J gene TRBJ2-1; TRBD2 matches at 7 bases. CDR3 length equals 15 residues. V was pared by 2 bases and J by 3 bases, with 4 bases of the junction left unmatched. The CDR3 DNA follows: TGTGCCAGCAGTTTACGAGGGAGGGTCTACAATGAGCAGTTCTTC. Amino acid sequence: CASSLRGRVYNEQFF.

This clonotype was seen many times. V usage is TRBV29-1 and J usage is TRBJ2-3, with a tentative D call TRBD2 (6 bases). The ends were cut back, 5 bases at V and 9 bases at J, with 6 bases in the middle. Per the germline V gene, CDR1 is SQVTM and CDR2 is ANQGSEA. CDR3 size: 9 residues. CDR3 bases: TGCAGCGTTAGCGGGACGCAGTATTTT. Encoded protein: CSVSGTQYF.